A selection of T cell receptor beta chains follows, all from one sample in a study of CD8+CD57+ T cells in acquired aplastic anemia. A single record per CDR3 protein comes from TCRdb applying MiXCR to the reads. Here the sample spans about 120,000 distinct CDR3 sequences, over 30% being singletons. The specimen sequenced was sorted CD4+, CD8+, or CD8+CD57+ T cells (not recorded which) from PBMCs. Source of these receptors: a human donor with aplastic anemia. Each CDR3 is given with its conserved first and last residue. A D gene is named only where the DNA matches it firmly. Not all rows give a size; the values are once, few, many and, for expanded clones, a class.

TRBJ2-6	TRBV12-3/TRBV12-4	TRBD1	many	TGTGCCAGCAGTATGGACAGGGGGCTTCTTGGCGTCCTGACTTTC	CASSMDRGLLGVLTF
TRBJ2-7	TRBV10-3	TRBD1	-	TGTGCCATCAGTGAGTCGACTGTTCGCAGGGGGAACGACGAGCAGTACTTC	CAISESTVRRGNDEQYF
TRBJ1-3	TRBV4-3	-	-	TGCGCCAGCAGCCAAGATGGGGCCCGGGACACCATATATTTT	CASSQDGARDTIYF
TRBJ1-1	TRBV19	-	many	TGTGCCAGTACCCACAGGGAATCGAACACTGAAGCTTTCTTT	CASTHRESNTEAFF
TRBJ2-1	TRBV18	TRBD1	-	TGTGCCAGCTCACCGTGGACAGGGGGCAGGAATGAGCAGTTCTTC	CASSPWTGGRNEQFF
TRBJ1-5	TRBV29-1	-	many	TGCAGCGTATCGACAGCCTTAGGGCAGCCCCAGCATTTT	CSVSTALGQPQHF
TRBJ1-2	TRBV28	TRBD1	many	TGTGCCAGCAGGGGAACCGGGACAGGGTCCGGCTACACCTTC	CASRGTGTGSGYTF
TRBJ2-5	TRBV25-1	TRBD2	-	TGTGCCAGCAGCTTAGTTTCGCGGGGGGGCCGTGAGACCCAGTACTTC	CASSLVSRGGRETQYF
TRBJ1-1	TRBV12-5	TRBD1	-	TGTGCTAGTGGTTTGGTACTCGGACAGGGTATATCTGAAGCTTTCTTT	CASGLVLGQGISEAFF
TRBJ2-6	TRBV6-1	-	-	TGTGCCAGCAGTCCCCGACAGTCTCTCTCTGGGGCCAACGTCCTGACTTTC	CASSPRQSLSGANVLTF
TRBJ2-5	TRBV11-2	TRBD1	-	TGTGCCAGCAGCTTATCCGCAGGGGGCGGAGGGACCCAGTACTTC	CASSLSAGGGGTQYF
TRBJ1-1	TRBV5-1	-	many	TGCGCCAGCAGCTCACGGGAGGGGGTGAACACTGAAGCTTTCTTT	CASSSREGVNTEAFF
TRBJ1-2	TRBV9	-	many	TGTGCCAGCAGCGACATGAAGGGCTATGGCTACACCTTC	CASSDMKGYGYTF
TRBJ1-2	TRBV3-1	-	few	TGTGCCAGCAGCCAAGGTAGCGGAACAGGGTTCGTTTCAAATGGCTACACCTTC	CASSQGSGTGFVSNGYTF
TRBJ1-4	TRBV18	-	-	TGTGCCAGCTCACCAGTTGAGTTCCAAAGGCGGGAAAAACTGTTTTTT	CASSPVEFQRREKLFF
TRBJ2-7	TRBV5-6	-	once	TGTGCCAGCAGCCTTGCGGCCTACGAGCAATACTTC	CASSLAAYEQYF
TRBJ1-2	TRBV11-2	-	many	TGTGCCAGCAGCCCCGGTAACATTAACTATGGCTACACCTTC	CASSPGNINYGYTF
TRBJ1-6	TRBV11-2	-	-	TGTGCCGGCAGCCAAGGACTGCGGGGGGCTTCACCCCTCCACTTT	CAGSQGLRGASPLHF
TRBJ2-3	TRBV19	-	-	TGTGCCAGTAGTATTGGGGCAGGGACACCAGATACGCAGTATTTT	CASSIGAGTPDTQYF
TRBJ1-2	TRBV11-2	-	-	TGTGCCAGCAGCTTAGATAAGCGGGAAGGGGACTACTATGGCTACACCTTC	CASSLDKREGDYYGYTF
TRBJ2-1	TRBV24-1	TRBD2	-	TGTGCCACCAGTGTCTACCTAGCGGGGGGTAACAATGAGCAGTTCTTC	CATSVYLAGGNNEQFF
TRBJ2-7	TRBV19	TRBD1	-	TGTGCCAGTAAGGGACAGGGTAGGGTGCAGTACTTC	CASKGQGRVQYF
TRBJ2-7	TRBV20-1	-	many	TGCAGTGCTAGAGATCCCGCGGGGGCGCTCGGGGACGAGCAGTACTTC	CSARDPAGALGDEQYF
TRBJ1-3	TRBV4-2	-	many	TGTGCCAGCAGCCCGCGCCAGATGATATCTGGAAACACCATATATTTT	CASSPRQMISGNTIYF
TRBJ2-1	TRBV6-4	TRBD1	many	TGTGCCAGCAGTGCCTTGAGGGGGCGAGACTACAATGAGCAGTTCTTC	CASSALRGRDYNEQFF
TRBJ1-1	TRBV7-2	-	many	TGTGCCAGCAGCTTTAACCGGGACACTGAAGCTTTCTTT	CASSFNRDTEAFF
TRBJ1-3	TRBV5-1	-	many	TGCGCCAGCAGCCTACAGGATCCCTCTGGAAACACCATATATTTT	CASSLQDPSGNTIYF
TRBJ2-4	TRBV24-1	-	many	TGTGCCACCAGTGAGACAACAGGGACGGACATTCAGTACTTC	CATSETTGTDIQYF
TRBJ1-1	TRBV6-1	TRBD1	-	TGTGCCAGCAGTGACCCGCGACAGGGATTGAACACTGAAGCTTTCTTT	CASSDPRQGLNTEAFF
TRBJ1-2	TRBV24-1	-	-	TGTGCCACCATTGAGGGGTGCCCCTTCTATGGCTACACCTTC	CATIEGCPFYGYTF
TRBJ2-2	TRBV5-4	-	few	TGTGCCAGCAGCTTGTTAGTAATGGGGTTCGACACCGGGGAGCTGTTTTTT	CASSLLVMGFDTGELFF
TRBJ2-1	TRBV6-2/TRBV6-3	TRBD1	few	TGTGCCAGCGGGGACAGGGAATCGCGTGAGCAGTTCTTC	CASGDRESREQFF
TRBJ2-1	TRBV12-3/TRBV12-4	-	-	TGTGCCAGCACCCTTCATAAGGGACTTACCCATTACTCCTACAATGAGCAGTTCTTC	CASTLHKGLTHYSYNEQFF
TRBJ2-5	TRBV2	-	many	TGTGCCAGCAGTCCGGGAAAGGCGGAGACCCAGTACTTC	CASSPGKAETQYF
TRBJ1-2	TRBV4-1	-	many	TGCGCCAGCAGCCCGACAGGTGGGGGTCTGACAGTCTACACCTTC	CASSPTGGGLTVYTF
TRBJ2-5	TRBV29-1	TRBD1	-	TGCAGCGTTGTTACCCCAGGGGGAGAGACCCAGTACTTC	CSVVTPGGETQYF
TRBJ1-2	TRBV29-1	-	-	TGCAGCGTTGAAGATCAATATGGCTACACCTTC	CSVEDQYGYTF
TRBJ1-3	TRBV3-1	-	-	TGTGCCAGCAGCCTCCCGAACCTCTCTGGAAACACCATATATTTT	CASSLPNLSGNTIYF
TRBJ2-7	TRBV5-1	-	many	TGCGCCAGCAGCTTTGAGGGGGGGGCCTACGAGCAGTACTTC	CASSFEGGAYEQYF
TRBJ2-4	TRBV7-2	-	-	TGTGCCAGCAGCTTTACAGGGAAAAACATTCAGTACTTC	CASSFTGKNIQYF
TRBJ2-7	TRBV6-1	-	many	TGTGCCAGCATCCCGCGGAGAGGAACTACCTACGAGCAGTACTTC	CASIPRRGTTYEQYF
TRBJ2-3	TRBV10-3	-	many	TGTGCCATCAAAGGGGCCCCCACAGATACGCAGTATTTT	CAIKGAPTDTQYF
TRBJ2-2	TRBV29-1	TRBD1	-	TGCAGCGTGACCTCCGGGACAGGGGCTTCGCATGGGGAGCTGTTTTTT	CSVTSGTGASHGELFF
TRBJ1-1	TRBV20-1	TRBD1	-	TGCAGTGCTAGACCTGCACAGGGGTTCGCCGAAGCTTTCTTT	CSARPAQGFAEAFF
TRBJ2-7	TRBV11-2	TRBD2	few	TGTGCCAGCAGCCCCCGGGTAGCTAGCGGGGGAACCTACGAGCAGCACTTC	CASSPRVASGGTYEQHF
TRBJ2-5	TRBV12-3/TRBV12-4	-	many	TGTGCCAGCAGCATAACCGGGGGCGGGGAGACCCAGTACTTC	CASSITGGGETQYF
TRBJ2-1	TRBV5-1	TRBD1	-	TGCGCCAGCAGCCTACCGGGACAGGGGGCCTCGAAAGGTAATGAGCAGTTCTTC	CASSLPGQGASKGNEQFF
TRBJ2-3	TRBV10-1	TRBD1	many	TGCGCCAGCAGTTCCGGGACAGGGGGGACGCAGTATTTT	CASSSGTGGTQYF
TRBJ2-1	TRBV11-1	TRBD2	-	TGTGCCAGCAGCCCCGGACTAGCGGGGCCCAATGAGCAGTTCTTC	CASSPGLAGPNEQFF
TRBJ1-1	TRBV10-3	TRBD1	-	TGTGCCATCAATCGAGGACAGGGAGTGGACACTGAAGCTTCCTTT	CAINRGQGVDTEASF
TRBJ1-5	TRBV20-1	-	many	TGCAGTGCTAGTAACGGGGGTAGCAATCAGCCCCAGCATTTT	CSASNGGSNQPQHF
TRBJ2-6	TRBV12-3/TRBV12-4	-	-	TGTGCCAGCAGTGTCGGGACTCGCTCTGGGGCCAACGTCCTGACTTTC	CASSVGTRSGANVLTF
TRBJ2-2	TRBV7-8	TRBD1	many	TGTGCCAGCAGCCCCCGGACAGGGATTACGAACACCGGGGAGCTGTTTTTT	CASSPRTGITNTGELFF
TRBJ1-1	TRBV20-1	-	many	TGCAGTGGTCTCTCTAGGGCGAACACTGAAGCTTTCTTT	CSGLSRANTEAFF
TRBJ1-6	TRBV2	-	-	TGTGCCAGCAGTTTCCAGGGGAGTGCGTCCTATAATTCACCCCTCCACTTT	CASSFQGSASYNSPLHF
TRBJ1-5	TRBV30	-	-	TGTGCCTGGAGTGTAGGGACGGGAGCGGTTCAGCCCCAGCATTTT	CAWSVGTGAVQPQHF